This T cell receptor (beta chain) was sequenced in a study of spatial heterogeneity in lung cancer. Study-wide background: Sequences of the beta chain were consistently detected in greater numbers than alpha-chain sequences. Whole-study findings and limits: Ubiquitous expanded tumor TCRs appeared in blood more at resection than follow-up.

A unique molecular identifier was carried by every single TCR cDNA molecule. TCRdb reprocessed the 5' RACE reads via MiXCR and lists one record per CDR3 protein. The sample shows about 4,800 distinct CDR3 sequences, about a sixth of them seen only once. About this clonotype: Its antigen is unidentified. A clone one base away is much larger, so this may be a read error.

Sample time point: sample taken at primary tumor resection. Tumor, nontumor lung or frozen PBMC supplied whole RNA, sequenced without sorting. The donors comprised 60 to 85 untreated early-stage non-small cell lung cancer patients. CDR3 length equals 13 residues. Trimming took 7 bases from V and 2 from J, leaving 14 bases between them. Germline V gene data show CDR1 as SQVTM and CDR2 as ANQGSEA. The chain links TRBV29-1 to TRBJ2-5, with D perhaps matching TRBD1 (6 bases). This receptor was taken from a male donor with early-stage non-small cell lung cancer. The material was PBMCs, obtained at surgery. DNA of the CDR3: TGCAGCGCCACACAGGGTATACAAGAGACCCAGTACTTC. Protein sequence: CSATQGIQETQYF. Based on the CDR3 plus reference TRBV29-1 and TRBJ2-5, the full variable domain is SAVISQKPSRDICQRGTSLTIQCQVDSQVTMMFWYRQQPGQSLTLIATANQGSEATYESGFVIDKFPISRPNLTFSTLTVSNMSPEDSSIYLCSATQGIQETQYFGPGTRLLVL.